Reported below is one TCR beta chain. The data were taken from a study of human T cells and chemical hapten exposure. Trimming cost V 9 bases and J 6 bases; bases outside gene matches: 12. The CDR3 is 15 residues long. Germline V gene data show CDR1 as MNHEY and CDR2 as SVGAGI. Time point defined: patch test 1, 2 weeks after DPC sensitization. This sample's treatment: therapeutic diphenylcyclopropenone sensitization with weekly scalp DPC. TCRdb recomputed calls from the RACE reads with MiXCR, one row per CDR3 protein. The table has about 380,000 distinct CDR3 sequences, approximately 5.1% seen once. The V and J genes are TRBV6-5 and TRBJ2-2; TRBD1 aligns across 8 bases. The receptor was isolated from a woman aged 45 to 65 with alopecia areata. Some clones in this sample may be carry-over from other donors' samples. The starting material was whole blood, obtained in connection with sensitization to the hapten diphenylcyclopropenone (DPC). The CDR3 spells CASLGQGAVAGELFF. In DNA, the CDR3 is TGTGCCAGTCTGGGGCAGGGGGCAGTTGCCGGGGAGCTGTTTTTT.